What follows is one T cell receptor (beta chain) and its context. Antigen: not known. This record comes from a study of memory CD4+ T cells and cytomegalovirus serostatus. Study outcomes and limitations: Each of 65 to 75 CMV-associated TCRbeta sequences occurred in one to five individuals.

Germline values: CDR1 SEHNR, CDR2 FQNEAQ (reference sequence). This CDR3 has 14 residues. With 3 bases removed from V and 1 base from J, the gap between germline ends came to 9 bases. Single viable CD3+CD4+CD8-CD45RO+ cells were sorted as the memory CD4+ T cells. The authors' processing: Out-of-frame sequences were removed, leaving 2 million to 2.5 million distinct TCRbeta sequences. Libraries were prepared by immunoSEQ multiplex PCR; TCRdb keeps only in-frame clonotypes and omits some of them. V, J and clone size reflect that table, while D and trimming were determined from the DNA. The sample yields over 65,000 clones, about three quarters seen once.

The rearrangement joins TRBV7-9 to TRBJ1-1, with a tentative D call TRBD1 (5 bases). The receptor comes from an adult in good health and CMV-seropositive. Sequenced input: memory CD4+ T cells from blood. Here the CDR3 DNA reads TGTGCCAGCAGCTTGAGAGACAGGAACACTGAAGCTTTCTTT. Encoded protein: CASSLRDRNTEAFF.